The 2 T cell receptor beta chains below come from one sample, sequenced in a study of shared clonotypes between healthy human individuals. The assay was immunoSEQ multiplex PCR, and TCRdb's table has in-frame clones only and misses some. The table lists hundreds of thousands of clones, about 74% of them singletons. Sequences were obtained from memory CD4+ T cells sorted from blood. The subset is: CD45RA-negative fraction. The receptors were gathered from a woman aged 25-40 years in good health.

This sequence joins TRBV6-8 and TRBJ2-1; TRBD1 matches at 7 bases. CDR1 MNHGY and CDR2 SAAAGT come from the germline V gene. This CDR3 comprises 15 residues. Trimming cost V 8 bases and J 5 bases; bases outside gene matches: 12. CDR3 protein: CASVFYRGVDNEQFF. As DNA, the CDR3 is TGTGCCAGCGTGTTTTACAGGGGAGTTGACAATGAGCAGTTCTTC.

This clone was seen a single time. Written as DNA, the CDR3 is TGTGCCAGCAAAATGGCGGGAGGGTACGAGACCCAGTACTTC. As protein: CASKMAGGYETQYF. This chain uses TRBV6-5 with TRBJ2-5; TRBD2 agrees at 9 bases. The ends lost 7 bases at V and 5 bases at J; junction bases unmatched: 8. The CDR3 is 14 residues long. The germline gives CDR1 MNHEY, CDR2 SVGAGI.